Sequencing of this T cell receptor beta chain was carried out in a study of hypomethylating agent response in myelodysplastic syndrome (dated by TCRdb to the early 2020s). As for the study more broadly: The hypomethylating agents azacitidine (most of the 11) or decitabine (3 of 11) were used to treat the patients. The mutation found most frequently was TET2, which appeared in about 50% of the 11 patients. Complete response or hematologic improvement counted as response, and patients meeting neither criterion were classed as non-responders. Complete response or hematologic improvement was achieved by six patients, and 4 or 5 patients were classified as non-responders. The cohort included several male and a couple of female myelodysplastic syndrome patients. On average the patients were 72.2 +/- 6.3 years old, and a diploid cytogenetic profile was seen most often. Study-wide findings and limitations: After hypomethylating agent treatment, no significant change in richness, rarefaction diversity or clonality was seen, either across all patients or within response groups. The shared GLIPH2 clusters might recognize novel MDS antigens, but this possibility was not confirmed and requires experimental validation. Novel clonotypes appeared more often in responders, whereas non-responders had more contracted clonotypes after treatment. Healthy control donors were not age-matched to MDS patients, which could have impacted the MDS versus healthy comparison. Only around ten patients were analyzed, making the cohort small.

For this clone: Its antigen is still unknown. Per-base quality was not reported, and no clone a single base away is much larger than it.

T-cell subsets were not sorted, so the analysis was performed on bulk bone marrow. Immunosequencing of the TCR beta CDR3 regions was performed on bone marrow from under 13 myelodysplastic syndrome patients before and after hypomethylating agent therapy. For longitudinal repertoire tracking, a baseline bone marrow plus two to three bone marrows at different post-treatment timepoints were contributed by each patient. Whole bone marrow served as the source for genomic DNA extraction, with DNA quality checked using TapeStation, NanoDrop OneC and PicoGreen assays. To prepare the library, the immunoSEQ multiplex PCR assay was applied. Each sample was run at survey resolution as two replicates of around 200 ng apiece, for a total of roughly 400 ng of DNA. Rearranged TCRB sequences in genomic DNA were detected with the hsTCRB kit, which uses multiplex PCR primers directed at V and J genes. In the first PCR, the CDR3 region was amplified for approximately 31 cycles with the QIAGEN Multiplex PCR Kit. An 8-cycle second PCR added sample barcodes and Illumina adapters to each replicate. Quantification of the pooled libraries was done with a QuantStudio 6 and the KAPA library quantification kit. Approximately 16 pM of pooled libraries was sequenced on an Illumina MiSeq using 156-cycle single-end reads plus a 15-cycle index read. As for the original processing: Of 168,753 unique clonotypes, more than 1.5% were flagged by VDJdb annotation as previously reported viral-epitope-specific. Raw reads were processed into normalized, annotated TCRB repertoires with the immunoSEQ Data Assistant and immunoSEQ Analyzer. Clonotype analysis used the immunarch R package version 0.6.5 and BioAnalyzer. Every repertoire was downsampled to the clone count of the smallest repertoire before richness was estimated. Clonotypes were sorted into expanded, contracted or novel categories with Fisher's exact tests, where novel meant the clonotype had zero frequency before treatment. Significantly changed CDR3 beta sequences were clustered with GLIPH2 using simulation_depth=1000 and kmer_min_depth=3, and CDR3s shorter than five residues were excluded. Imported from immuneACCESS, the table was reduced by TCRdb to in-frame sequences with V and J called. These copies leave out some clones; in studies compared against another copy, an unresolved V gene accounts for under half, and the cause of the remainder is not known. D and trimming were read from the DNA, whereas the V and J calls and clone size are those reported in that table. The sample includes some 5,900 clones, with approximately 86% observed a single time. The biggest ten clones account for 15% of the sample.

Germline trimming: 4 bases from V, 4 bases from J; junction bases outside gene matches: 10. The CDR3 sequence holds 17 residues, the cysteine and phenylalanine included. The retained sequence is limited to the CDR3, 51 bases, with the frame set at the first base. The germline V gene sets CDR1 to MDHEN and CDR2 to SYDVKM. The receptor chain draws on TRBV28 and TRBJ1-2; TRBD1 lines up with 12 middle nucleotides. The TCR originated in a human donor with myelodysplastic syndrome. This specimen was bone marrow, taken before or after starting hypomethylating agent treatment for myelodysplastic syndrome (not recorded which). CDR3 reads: CASSSPGQGAFSYGYTF. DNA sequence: TGTGCCAGCAGTTCACCGGGACAGGGGGCCTTCAGCTATGGCTACACCTTC.